The clone carrying this T cell receptor beta chain has more than one count but fewer than ten. Primers used in a second PCR of about 6 to 11 cycles were a sample-barcoded 5' primer and a J-beta primer mix. Carrying 12 random nucleotides, a template-switch adaptor labeled each individual cDNA molecule. TCRdb analysed the 5' RACE reads with MiXCR anew, one entry per CDR3 protein. The profile shows over 600,000 distinct CDR3 sequences, about 47% of them singletons. This record belongs to a study of blood T cells in healthy people across ages. CDR3 length: 16 amino acids. CDR1 is ENHRY and CDR2 is SYGVKD in the germline V gene.

The TCR was taken from a man at least 80 years old in good health. The chain carries TRBV10-3 and TRBJ2-4; TRBD2 aligns across 8 bases. Judging by the DNA end, TRBJ2-7 fits better; the J call may be wrong. The source material was blood. This chain's CDR3 is CAISDSSGSGYYEQYF. The CDR3 DNA reads TGTGCCATCAGTGATTCCAGCGGGAGTGGGTACTACGAGCAGTACTTC.